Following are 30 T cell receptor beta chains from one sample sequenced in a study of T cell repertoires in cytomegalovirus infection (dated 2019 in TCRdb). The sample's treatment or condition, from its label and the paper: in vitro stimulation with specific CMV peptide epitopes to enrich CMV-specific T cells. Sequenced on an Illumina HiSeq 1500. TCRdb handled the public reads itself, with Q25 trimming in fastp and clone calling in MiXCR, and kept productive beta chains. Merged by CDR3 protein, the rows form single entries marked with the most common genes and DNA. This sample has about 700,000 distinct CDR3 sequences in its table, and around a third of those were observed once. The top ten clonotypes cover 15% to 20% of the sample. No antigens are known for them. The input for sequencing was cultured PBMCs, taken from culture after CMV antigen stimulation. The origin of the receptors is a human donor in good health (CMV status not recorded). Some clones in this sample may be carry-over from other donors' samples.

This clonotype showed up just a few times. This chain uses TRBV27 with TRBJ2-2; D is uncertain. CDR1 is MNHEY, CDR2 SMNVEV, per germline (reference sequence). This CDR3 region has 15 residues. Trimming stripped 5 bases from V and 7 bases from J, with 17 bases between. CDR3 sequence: CASSPGTTGVGELFF. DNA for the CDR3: TGTGCCAGCAGTCCGGGTACTACTGGGGTCGGGGAGCTGTTTTTT.

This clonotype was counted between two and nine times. The CDR3 DNA follows: TGCGCCAGCAGCCAAGATGTGCCCGGGACCGACAGAAACACCATATATTTT. It specifies CASSQDVPGTDRNTIYF. The chain is built from TRBV4-1 and TRBJ1-3, with a weak D call TRBD1 (5 bases). In germline, CDR1 is MGHRA, CDR2 YSYEKL. V was cut by 0 bases and J by 5 bases, with 17 bases left in between. This CDR3 is built from 17 residues.

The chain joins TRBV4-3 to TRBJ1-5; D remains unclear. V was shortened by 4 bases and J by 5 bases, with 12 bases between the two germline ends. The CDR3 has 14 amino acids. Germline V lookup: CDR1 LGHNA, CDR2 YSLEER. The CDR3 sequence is CASSPRQNYQPQHF. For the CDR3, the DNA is TGCGCCAGCAGCCCAAGACAAAATTATCAGCCCCAGCATTTT.

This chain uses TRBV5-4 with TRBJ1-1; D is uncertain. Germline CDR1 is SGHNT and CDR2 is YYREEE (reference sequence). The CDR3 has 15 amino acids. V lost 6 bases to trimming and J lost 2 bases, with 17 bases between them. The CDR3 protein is CASTNNGMGNTEAFF. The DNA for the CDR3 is TGTGCCAGCACCAATAACGGGATGGGTAACACTGAAGCTTTCTTT.

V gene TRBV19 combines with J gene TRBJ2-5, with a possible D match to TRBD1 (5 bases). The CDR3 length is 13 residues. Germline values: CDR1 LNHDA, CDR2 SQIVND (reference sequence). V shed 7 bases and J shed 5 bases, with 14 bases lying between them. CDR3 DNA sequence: TGTGCCAGTACCCCGAAGGGGCGGGAGACCCAGTACTTC. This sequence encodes CASTPKGRETQYF. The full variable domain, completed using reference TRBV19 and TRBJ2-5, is DGGITQSPKYLFRKEGQNVTLSCEQNLNHDAMYWYRQDPGQGLRLIYYSQIVNDFQKGDIAEGYSVSREKKESFPLTVTSAQKNPTAFYLCASTPKGRETQYFGPGTRLLVL.

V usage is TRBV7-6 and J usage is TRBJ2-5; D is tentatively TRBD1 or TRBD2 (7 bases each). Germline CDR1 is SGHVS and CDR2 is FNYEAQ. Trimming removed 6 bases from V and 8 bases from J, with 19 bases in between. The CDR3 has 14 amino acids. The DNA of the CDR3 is TGTGCCAGCAGACCAGGGGGGGACTCCATAACCCAGTACTTC. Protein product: CASRPGGDSITQYF.

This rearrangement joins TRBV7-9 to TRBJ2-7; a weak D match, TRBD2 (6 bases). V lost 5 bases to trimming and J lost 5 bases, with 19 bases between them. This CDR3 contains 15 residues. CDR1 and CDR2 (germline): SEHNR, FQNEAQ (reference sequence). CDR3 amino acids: CASSETSRSIDEQYF. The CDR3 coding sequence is TGTGCCAGCAGCGAGACTAGTCGATCCATCGACGAGCAGTACTTC.

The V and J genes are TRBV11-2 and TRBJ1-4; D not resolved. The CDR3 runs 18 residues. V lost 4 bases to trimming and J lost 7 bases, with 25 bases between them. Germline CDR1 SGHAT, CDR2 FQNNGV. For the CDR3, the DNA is TGTGCCAGCAGCTCCCTCCTCTCGCATTGGGTACCCACTGAAAAACTGTTTTTT. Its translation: CASSSLLSHWVPTEKLFF.

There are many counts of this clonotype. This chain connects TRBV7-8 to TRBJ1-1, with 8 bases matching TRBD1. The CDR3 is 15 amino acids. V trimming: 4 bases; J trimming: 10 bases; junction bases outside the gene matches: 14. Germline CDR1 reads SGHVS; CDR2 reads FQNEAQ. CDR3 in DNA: TGTGCCAGCAGCTCGAACCAGGGGGCACTACGGGCAGCTTTCTTT. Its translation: CASSSNQGALRAAFF.

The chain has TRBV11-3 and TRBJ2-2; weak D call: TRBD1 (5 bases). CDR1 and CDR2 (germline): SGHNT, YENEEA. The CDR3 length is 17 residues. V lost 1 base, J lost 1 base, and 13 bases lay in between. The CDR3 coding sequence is TGTGCCAGCAGCTTAGTATCGGTTACAGGGAACACCGGGGAGCTGTTTTTT. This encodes CASSLVSVTGNTGELFF.

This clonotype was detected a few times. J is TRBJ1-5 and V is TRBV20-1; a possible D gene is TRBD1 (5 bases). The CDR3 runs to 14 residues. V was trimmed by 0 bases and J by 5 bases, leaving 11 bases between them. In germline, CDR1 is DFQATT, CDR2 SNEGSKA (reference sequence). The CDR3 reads CSARDRKGHQPQHF. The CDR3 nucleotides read TGCAGTGCTAGAGATAGGAAGGGGCATCAGCCCCAGCATTTT.

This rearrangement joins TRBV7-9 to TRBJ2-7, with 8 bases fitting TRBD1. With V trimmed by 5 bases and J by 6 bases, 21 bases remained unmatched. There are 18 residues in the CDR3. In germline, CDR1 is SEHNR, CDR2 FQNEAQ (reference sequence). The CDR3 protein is CASSPSPGAWDRRGEQYF. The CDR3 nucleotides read TGTGCCAGCAGCCCTAGCCCTGGGGCCTGGGACAGGCGTGGCGAGCAGTACTTC.

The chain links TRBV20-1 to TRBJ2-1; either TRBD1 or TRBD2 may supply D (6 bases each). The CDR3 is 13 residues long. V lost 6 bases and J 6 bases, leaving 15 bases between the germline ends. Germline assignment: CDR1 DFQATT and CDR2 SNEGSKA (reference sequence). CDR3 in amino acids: CSAEEGDINEQFF. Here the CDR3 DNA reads TGCAGTGCCGAGGAGGGGGATATCAATGAGCAGTTCTTC.

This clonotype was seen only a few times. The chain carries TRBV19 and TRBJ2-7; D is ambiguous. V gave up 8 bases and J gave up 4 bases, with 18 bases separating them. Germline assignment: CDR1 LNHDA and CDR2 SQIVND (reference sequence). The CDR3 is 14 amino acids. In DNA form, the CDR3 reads TGTGCCAGTGGGTTTAGGGTGTCGATTTACGAGCAGTACTTC. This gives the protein CASGFRVSIYEQYF. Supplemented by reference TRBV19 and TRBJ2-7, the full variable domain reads DGGITQSPKYLFRKEGQNVTLSCEQNLNHDAMYWYRQDPGQGLRLIYYSQIVNDFQKGDIAEGYSVSREKKESFPLTVTSAQKNPTAFYLCASGFRVSIYEQYFGPGTRLTVT.

The CDR3 DNA follows: TGTGCCAGCACCTCCGGGACGGGGATTTCACCCCTCCACTTT. This sequence encodes CASTSGTGISPLHF. The rearrangement joins TRBV2 to TRBJ1-6; a weak D match, TRBD1 (5 bases). This CDR3 has 14 residues. Trimming took off 7 bases at V and 9 bases at J, with 16 bases between the two ends. CDR1 SNHLY and CDR2 FYNNEI come from the germline V gene.

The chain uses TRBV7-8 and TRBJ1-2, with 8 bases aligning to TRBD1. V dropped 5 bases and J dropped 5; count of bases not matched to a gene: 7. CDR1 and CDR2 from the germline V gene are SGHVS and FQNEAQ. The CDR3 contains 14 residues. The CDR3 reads CASSPGQVDYGYTF. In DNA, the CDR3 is TGTGCCAGCAGCCCGGGACAGGTTGATTATGGCTACACCTTC.

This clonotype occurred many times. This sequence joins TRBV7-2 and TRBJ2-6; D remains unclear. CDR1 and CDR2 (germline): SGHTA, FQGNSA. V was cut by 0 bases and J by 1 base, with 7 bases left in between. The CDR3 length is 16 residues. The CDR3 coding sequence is TGTGCCAGCAGCTTAGCGGGTAGTTCTGGGGCCAACGTCCTGACTTTC. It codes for CASSLAGSSGANVLTF.

The CDR3 loop reads CASSLPLRDTYYGYTF. Here the CDR3 DNA reads TGTGCCAGCAGTTTACCTCTCCGGGACACCTACTATGGCTACACCTTC. The chain carries TRBV28 and TRBJ1-2, with D possibly TRBD1 on 6 matching bases. Trimming pared 2 bases from V and 3 bases from J, leaving 16 bases between. The CDR3 length is 16 residues. Germline loops: CDR1 MDHEN, CDR2 SYDVKM.

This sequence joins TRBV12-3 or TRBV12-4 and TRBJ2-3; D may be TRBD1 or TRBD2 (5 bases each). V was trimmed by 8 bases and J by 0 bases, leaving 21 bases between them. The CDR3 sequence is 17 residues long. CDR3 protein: CASGESLGPRSTDTQYF. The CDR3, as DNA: TGTGCCAGCGGGGAGAGTTTGGGACCTAGAAGCACAGATACGCAGTATTTT.

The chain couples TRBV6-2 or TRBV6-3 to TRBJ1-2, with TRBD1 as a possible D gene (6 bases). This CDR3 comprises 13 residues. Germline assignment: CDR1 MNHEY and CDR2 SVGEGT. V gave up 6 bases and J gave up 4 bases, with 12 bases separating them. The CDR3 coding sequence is TGTGCCAGCAGAAAAGAGGGGGGCTATGGCTACACCTTC. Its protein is CASRKEGGYGYTF.

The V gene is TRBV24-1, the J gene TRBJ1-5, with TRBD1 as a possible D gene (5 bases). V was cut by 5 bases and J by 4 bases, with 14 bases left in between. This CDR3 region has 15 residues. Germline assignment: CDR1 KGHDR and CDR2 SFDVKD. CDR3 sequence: CATSGVGTENQPQHF. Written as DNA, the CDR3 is TGTGCCACCAGTGGAGTCGGGACCGAGAATCAGCCCCAGCATTTT.

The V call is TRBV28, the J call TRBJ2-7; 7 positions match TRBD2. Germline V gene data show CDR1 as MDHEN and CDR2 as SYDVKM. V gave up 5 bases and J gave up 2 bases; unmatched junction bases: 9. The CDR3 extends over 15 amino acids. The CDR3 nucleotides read TGTGCCAGCAGTGCCCTAGCGGTACCCCCCTACGAGCAGTACTTC. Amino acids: CASSALAVPPYEQYF. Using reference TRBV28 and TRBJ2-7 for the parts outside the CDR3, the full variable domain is DVKVTQSSRYLVKRTGEKVFLECVQDMDHENMFWYRQDPGLGLRLIYFSYDVKMKEKGDIPEGYSVSREKKERFSLILESASTNQTSMYLCASSALAVPPYEQYFGPGTRLTVT.

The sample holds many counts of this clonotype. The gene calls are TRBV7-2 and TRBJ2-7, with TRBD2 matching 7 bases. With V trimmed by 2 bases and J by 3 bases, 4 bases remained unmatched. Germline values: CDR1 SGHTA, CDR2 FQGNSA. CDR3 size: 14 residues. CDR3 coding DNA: TGTGCCAGCAGCTTAAGGGACTATAGCTACGAGCAGTACTTC. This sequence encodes CASSLRDYSYEQYF.

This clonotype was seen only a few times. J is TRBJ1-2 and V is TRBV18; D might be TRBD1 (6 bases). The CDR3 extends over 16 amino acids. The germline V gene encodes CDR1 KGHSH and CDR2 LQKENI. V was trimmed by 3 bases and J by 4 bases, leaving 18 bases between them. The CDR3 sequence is CASSPYSRGDAYGYTF. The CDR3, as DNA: TGTGCCAGCTCACCGTACTCGAGGGGGGACGCCTATGGCTACACCTTC.

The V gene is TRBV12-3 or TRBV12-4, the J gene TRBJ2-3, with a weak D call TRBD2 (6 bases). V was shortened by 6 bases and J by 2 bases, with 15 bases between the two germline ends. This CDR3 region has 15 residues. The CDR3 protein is CASSPDRRVTDTQYF. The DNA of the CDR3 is TGTGCCAGCAGCCCTGATCGGAGGGTCACAGATACGCAGTATTTT.

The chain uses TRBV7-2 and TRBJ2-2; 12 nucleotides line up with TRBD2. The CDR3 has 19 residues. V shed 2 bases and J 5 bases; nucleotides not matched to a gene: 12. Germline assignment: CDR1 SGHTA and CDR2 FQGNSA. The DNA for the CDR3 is TGTGCCAGCAGCTTAAGACTAGCGGGAGTCGGGGCAAGAACCGGGGAGCTGTTTTTT. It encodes CASSLRLAGVGARTGELFF.

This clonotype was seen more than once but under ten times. In nucleotides, the CDR3 is TGTGCCAGCAGTGAGCCTTACAGGTTTAGGAACACCGGGGAGCTGTTTTTT. Translated: CASSEPYRFRNTGELFF. The J gene is TRBJ2-2, the V gene TRBV6-1; maybe TRBD1 (5 bases). CDR1 is MNHNS, CDR2 SASEGT, per germline. Deletions cut 3 bases from V and 1 base from J, with 15 bases between. The CDR3 is 17 amino acids.

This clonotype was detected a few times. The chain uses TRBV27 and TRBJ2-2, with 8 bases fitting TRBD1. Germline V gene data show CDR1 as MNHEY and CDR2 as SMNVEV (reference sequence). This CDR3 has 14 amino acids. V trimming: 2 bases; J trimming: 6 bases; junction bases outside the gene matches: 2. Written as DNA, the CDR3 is TGTGCCAGCAGTTTAAACAGGGGGTCCGGGGAGCTGTTTTTT. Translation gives CASSLNRGSGELFF.

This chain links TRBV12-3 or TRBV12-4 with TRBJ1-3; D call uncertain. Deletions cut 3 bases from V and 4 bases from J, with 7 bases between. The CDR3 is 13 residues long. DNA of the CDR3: TGTGCCAGCAGTTTTTGGCAGGGAAACACCATATATTTT. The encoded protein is CASSFWQGNTIYF.

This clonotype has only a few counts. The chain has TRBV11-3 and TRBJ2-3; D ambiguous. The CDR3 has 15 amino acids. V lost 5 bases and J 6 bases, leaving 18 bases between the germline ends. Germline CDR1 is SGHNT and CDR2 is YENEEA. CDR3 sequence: CASSPPFVRADTQYF. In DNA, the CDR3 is TGTGCCAGCAGCCCCCCGTTCGTAAGGGCGGATACGCAGTATTTT.